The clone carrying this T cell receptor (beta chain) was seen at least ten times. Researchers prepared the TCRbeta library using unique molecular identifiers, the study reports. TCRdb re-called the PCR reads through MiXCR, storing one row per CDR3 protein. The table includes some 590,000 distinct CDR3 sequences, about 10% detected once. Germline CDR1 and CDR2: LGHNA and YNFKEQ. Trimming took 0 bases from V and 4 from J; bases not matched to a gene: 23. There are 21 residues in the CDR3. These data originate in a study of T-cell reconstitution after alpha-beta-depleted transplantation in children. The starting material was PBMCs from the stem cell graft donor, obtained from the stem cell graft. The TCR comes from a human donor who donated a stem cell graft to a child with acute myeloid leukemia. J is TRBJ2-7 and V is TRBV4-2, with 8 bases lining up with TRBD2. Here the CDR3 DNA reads TGTGCCAGCAGCCAAGACCACTCAGGGGCTAGCGGGTACGCCGCTCAATACGAGCAGTACTTC. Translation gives CASSQDHSGASGYAAQYEQYF.